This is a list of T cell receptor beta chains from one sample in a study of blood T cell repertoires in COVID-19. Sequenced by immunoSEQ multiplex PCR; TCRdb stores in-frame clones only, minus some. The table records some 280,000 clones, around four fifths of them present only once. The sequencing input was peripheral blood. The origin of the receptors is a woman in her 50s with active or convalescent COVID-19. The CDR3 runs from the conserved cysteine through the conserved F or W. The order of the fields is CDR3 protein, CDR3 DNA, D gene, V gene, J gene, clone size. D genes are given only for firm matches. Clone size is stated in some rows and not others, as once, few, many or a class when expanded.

CDR3: CASSFLPGGRRLSSYGYTF
DNA: TGTGCCAGCAGCTTTCTCCCTGGAGGACGGCGTTTATCTAGCTATGGCTACACCTTC
D: -
V: TRBV7-7
J: TRBJ1-2
size: -

CDR3: CASSMNFFDRDRGRSFF
DNA: TGTGCCAGTAGTATGAATTTCTTCGACCGGGACAGGGGGCGGTCTTTCTTT
D: TRBD1
V: TRBV19
J: TRBJ1-1
size: -

CDR3: CASSLQQGAHEQYF
DNA: TGTGCCAGCAGTTTACAACAGGGGGCACACGAGCAGTACTTC
D: TRBD1
V: TRBV27
J: TRBJ2-7
size: -

CDR3: CASSTIQGADYEQYF
DNA: TGTGCCAGTAGTACAATACAGGGCGCGGACTACGAGCAGTACTTC
D: -
V: TRBV19
J: TRBJ2-7
size: -

CDR3: CAISGGTGVKTEAFF
DNA: TGTGCCATCAGTGGCGGGACAGGGGTTAAGACTGAAGCTTTCTTT
D: TRBD1
V: TRBV10-3
J: TRBJ1-1
size: once

CDR3: CASSQGSHPTYEQYF
DNA: TGTGCCAGCAGCCAGGGGTCTCATCCTACCTACGAGCAGTACTTC
D: -
V: TRBV5-8
J: TRBJ2-7
size: -

CDR3: CASSLGGGRPGRYNEQFF
DNA: TGTGCCAGCAGCCTTGGAGGTGGGCGACCCGGTCGCTACAATGAGCAGTTCTTC
D: -
V: TRBV5-5
J: TRBJ2-1
size: -

CDR3: CASSPDRGNEKLFF
DNA: TGTGCCAGTAGCCCCGACCGGGGGAATGAAAAACTGTTTTTT
D: -
V: TRBV19
J: TRBJ1-4
size: -

CDR3: CASSLRGTGVYEQYF
DNA: TGTGCCAGCAGCTTGCGGGGGACAGGGGTGTACGAGCAGTACTTC
D: TRBD1
V: TRBV5-6
J: TRBJ2-7
size: -

CDR3: CASSLGSGAQETQYF
DNA: TGTGCCAGCAGCTTGGGTAGCGGGGCTCAAGAGACCCAGTACTTC
D: TRBD2
V: TRBV5-4
J: TRBJ2-5
size: -

CDR3: CASSLDEGWGDTQYF
DNA: TGCGCCAGCAGCTTGGATGAGGGATGGGGAGATACGCAGTATTTT
D: -
V: TRBV5-1
J: TRBJ2-3
size: -

CDR3: CASSQDLRQGARGTEAFF
DNA: TGTGCCAGCAGCCAAGACTTGAGACAGGGGGCTCGAGGCACTGAAGCTTTCTTT
D: TRBD1
V: TRBV4-2
J: TRBJ1-1
size: few

CDR3: CASSSQYNEQFF
DNA: TGTGCCAGCAGCTCTCAGTACAATGAGCAGTTCTTC
D: -
V: TRBV12-3/TRBV12-4
J: TRBJ2-1
size: -

CDR3: CASSRTRGYDEKLFF
DNA: TGTGCCAGCAGTCGGACCCGGGGGTACGATGAAAAACTGTTTTTT
D: -
V: TRBV3-1/TRBV3-2
J: TRBJ1-4
size: few

CDR3: CSVLQGMFDYTF
DNA: TGCAGCGTCCTACAGGGAATGTTTGACTACACCTTC
D: -
V: TRBV29-1
J: TRBJ1-2
size: -

CDR3: CASSPSRFGNQPQHF
DNA: TGTGCCAGCAGCCCCTCCAGGTTTGGGAATCAGCCCCAGCATTTT
D: -
V: TRBV7-9
J: TRBJ1-5
size: -

CDR3: CASSYDSGRYNEQFF
DNA: TGTGCCAGCAGTTACGATAGCGGGAGATATAATGAGCAGTTCTTC
D: TRBD2
V: TRBV6-5
J: TRBJ2-1
size: -

CDR3: CASSLATGSSGNTIYF
DNA: TGTGCCAGCAGCTTGGCGACAGGGAGCTCTGGAAACACCATATATTTT
D: TRBD1
V: TRBV5-4
J: TRBJ1-3
size: -

CDR3: CASSPGGPIYNEQFF
DNA: TGTGCCAGCAGCCCAGGGGGGCCCATTTACAATGAGCAGTTCTTC
D: -
V: TRBV9
J: TRBJ2-1
size: -

CDR3: CASSGGQVSPGELFF
DNA: TGTGCCAGCAGTGGAGGACAGGTCTCGCCCGGGGAGCTGTTTTTT
D: TRBD1
V: TRBV2
J: TRBJ2-2
size: once

CDR3: CASSNYGTANPLHF
DNA: TGTGCCAGCAGTAACTACGGGACTGCCAATCCCCTCCACTTT
D: -
V: TRBV28
J: TRBJ1-6
size: -

CDR3: CSVGDLPSSEQYF
DNA: TGCAGCGTTGGGGACTTACCTAGCAGCGAGCAGTACTTC
D: -
V: TRBV29-1
J: TRBJ2-7
size: -

CDR3: CASSSDSSYNSPLHF
DNA: TGTGCCAGCAGCTCCGACAGCTCCTATAATTCACCCCTCCACTTT
D: -
V: TRBV2
J: TRBJ1-6
size: once

CDR3: CAISESPGVPRTDTQYF
DNA: TGTGCCATCAGTGAGTCGCCGGGAGTGCCTCGCACAGATACGCAGTATTTT
D: -
V: TRBV10-3
J: TRBJ2-3
size: -

CDR3: CASNKDRVRNYGYTF
DNA: TGTGCCAGCAACAAAGACAGGGTGAGGAACTATGGCTACACCTTC
D: TRBD1
V: TRBV7-9
J: TRBJ1-2
size: -

CDR3: CASGGGREAEAFF
DNA: TGTGCCAGCGGTGGGGGCAGGGAGGCGGAAGCTTTCTTT
D: -
V: TRBV2
J: TRBJ1-1
size: -

CDR3: CASSLIGQYNEQFF
DNA: TGTGCCAGCAGTTTAATTGGACAGTACAATGAGCAGTTCTTC
D: -
V: TRBV27
J: TRBJ2-1
size: -

CDR3: CASTWQRNSPLHF
DNA: TGTGCCAGCACATGGCAGCGCAATTCACCCCTCCACTTT
D: -
V: TRBV28
J: TRBJ1-6
size: -

CDR3: CASSEVLAGVEQFF
DNA: TGTGCCAGCAGTGAGGTGCTAGCGGGAGTAGAGCAGTTCTTC
D: TRBD2
V: TRBV2
J: TRBJ2-1
size: -

CDR3: CASSLGQGLAYEQYF
DNA: TGTGCCAGCAGCTTAGGACAGGGGTTAGCCTACGAGCAGTACTTC
D: TRBD1
V: TRBV5-4
J: TRBJ2-7
size: -

CDR3: CASSLRDRGSYNEQFF
DNA: TGTGCCAGCAGCCTTCGGGACAGGGGGTCCTACAATGAGCAGTTCTTC
D: TRBD1
V: TRBV11-3
J: TRBJ2-1
size: once